Listed below are T cell receptor beta chains from one sample, sequenced in a study of T cell repertoires in cytomegalovirus infection. TCRdb fed the reads into MiXCR, producing one record per CDR3 protein. The table lists over 250,000 distinct CDR3 sequences, roughly a quarter of them singletons, with roughly 14% in the top ten. Material for sequencing was PBMCs. The receptor source for this set is a human donor in good health (CMV status not recorded). Some clones in this sample may be carry-over from other donors' samples. The CDR3 runs from the conserved cysteine through the conserved F or W. D genes are given only for firm matches. The size entry is marked missing in some rows and otherwise reads once, few, many or a size class.

D: .
J: TRBJ2-4
V: TRBV7-2
size: many
CDR3: CASSLAVGSAKNIQYF
DNA: TGTGCCAGCAGCTTAGCAGTAGGCTCAGCCAAAAACATTCAGTACTTC

D: .
J: TRBJ2-5
V: TRBV20-1
size: many
CDR3: CSARRWTAETQYF
DNA: TGCAGTGCTAGGAGATGGACAGCGGAGACCCAGTACTTC

D: .
J: TRBJ2-3
V: TRBV29-1
size: .
CDR3: CSVATDTSTDTQYF
DNA: TGCAGCGTGGCGACAGATACTAGCACAGATACGCAGTATTTT

D: .
J: TRBJ2-1
V: TRBV6-6
size: .
CDR3: CASTGDSPGGEQFF
DNA: TGTGCCAGCACCGGGGACTCCCCGGGTGGGGAGCAGTTCTTC

D: TRBD2
J: TRBJ2-1
V: TRBV2
size: .
CDR3: CASRRGLAGNEQFF
DNA: TGTGCCAGCAGGAGAGGACTAGCGGGGAATGAGCAGTTCTTC

D: TRBD1
J: TRBJ1-1
V: TRBV7-8
size: few
CDR3: CASSPLMAGQGERGEAFF
DNA: TGTGCCAGCAGCCCTCTTATGGCCGGACAGGGGGAGCGAGGTGAAGCTTTCTTT

D: .
J: TRBJ2-2
V: TRBV9
size: few
CDR3: CASSVRGTGELFF
DNA: TGTGCCAGCAGCGTAAGGGGGACCGGGGAGCTGTTTTTT

D: .
J: TRBJ1-3
V: TRBV7-9
size: few
CDR3: CASSLVSLRSGNTIYF
DNA: TGTGCCAGCAGCTTAGTTTCACTCCGCTCTGGAAACACCATATATTTT

D: .
J: TRBJ2-5
V: TRBV18
size: few
CDR3: CASSPPGSLRVETQYF
DNA: TGTGCCAGCTCACCACCGGGCAGCCTGAGGGTAGAGACCCAGTACTTC

D: .
J: TRBJ2-1
V: TRBV28
size: .
CDR3: CASSYSGYEQFF
DNA: TGTGCCAGCAGTTATTCGGGTTATGAGCAGTTCTTC

D: .
J: TRBJ1-5
V: TRBV20-1
size: .
CDR3: CSGGGSNQPQHF
DNA: TGCAGTGGCGGGGGAAGCAATCAGCCCCAGCATTTT

D: TRBD1
J: TRBJ1-2
V: TRBV25-1
size: .
CDR3: CASSVGQGLYGYTF
DNA: TGTGCCAGCAGTGTGGGACAGGGATTGTATGGCTACACCTTC

D: TRBD2
J: TRBJ2-1
V: TRBV7-4
size: once
CDR3: CASSSGGLAGVYNEQFF
DNA: TGTGCCAGCAGCTCCGGAGGGTTAGCGGGAGTCTACAATGAGCAGTTCTTC

D: .
J: TRBJ2-6
V: TRBV11-2
size: few
CDR3: CASRKGSGANVLTF
DNA: TGTGCCAGCAGAAAGGGGTCTGGGGCCAACGTCCTGACTTTC

D: TRBD1
J: TRBJ2-3
V: TRBV12-3/TRBV12-4
size: .
CDR3: CASSLPLTGLTDTQYF
DNA: TGTGCCAGCAGTTTACCCTTGACAGGGCTCACAGATACGCAGTATTTT

D: .
J: TRBJ1-2
V: TRBV7-2
size: .
CDR3: CASSLYREPNYGYTF
DNA: TGTGCCAGCAGCTTATACAGGGAACCTAACTATGGCTACACCTTC

D: .
J: TRBJ2-3
V: TRBV7-2
size: once
CDR3: CASGVGAYTQYF
DNA: TGTGCCAGCGGAGTAGGGGCCTATACGCAGTATTTT

D: .
J: TRBJ2-7
V: TRBV7-2
size: .
CDR3: CASSFGQGITYEQYF
DNA: TGTGCCAGCAGCTTCGGTCAGGGGATAACCTACGAGCAGTACTTC

D: TRBD1
J: TRBJ2-3
V: TRBV29-1
size: .
CDR3: CSASQGASTDTQYF
DNA: TGCAGCGCATCTCAGGGGGCTAGCACAGATACGCAGTATTTT

D: TRBD1
J: TRBJ1-1
V: TRBV5-1
size: few
CDR3: CASRGNRDRGLETEAFF
DNA: TGCGCCAGCAGAGGAAACCGGGACAGGGGGCTGGAGACTGAAGCTTTCTTT

D: .
J: TRBJ2-1
V: TRBV12-3/TRBV12-4
size: .
CDR3: CASSLKRRMPQFF
DNA: TGTGCCAGCAGTTTAAAGCGTCGAATGCCCCAGTTCTTC

D: .
J: TRBJ1-2
V: TRBV20-1
size: .
CDR3: CSASGGIYGYTF
DNA: TGCAGTGCTAGCGGAGGAATCTATGGCTACACCTTC

D: TRBD1
J: TRBJ2-1
V: TRBV29-1
size: few
CDR3: CSVSKGQGYNEQFF
DNA: TGCAGCGTTAGCAAGGGACAGGGGTACAATGAGCAGTTCTTC

D: .
J: TRBJ1-2
V: TRBV5-5
size: many
CDR3: CASSPTVAVYGYTF
DNA: TGTGCCAGCAGCCCGACGGTTGCGGTTTATGGCTACACCTTC

D: TRBD1
J: TRBJ1-2
V: TRBV7-3
size: few
CDR3: CASSSGTGGLGYTF
DNA: TGTGCCAGCAGCTCCGGGACAGGGGGTCTGGGCTACACCTTC

D: .
J: TRBJ2-3
V: TRBV5-1
size: .
CDR3: CASSLIASPGDTQYF
DNA: TGCGCCAGCAGCTTGATTGCTAGCCCTGGGGATACGCAGTATTTT

D: .
J: TRBJ1-1
V: TRBV2
size: few
CDR3: CASTLGVTEAFF
DNA: TGTGCCAGCACCTTGGGTGTCACTGAAGCTTTCTTT

D: .
J: TRBJ2-3
V: TRBV11-2
size: few
CDR3: CASSLLSAGPGRDTQYF
DNA: TGTGCCAGCAGCTTGTTATCGGCGGGGCCTGGGAGAGATACGCAGTATTTT

D: .
J: TRBJ2-2
V: TRBV7-2
size: many
CDR3: CASSPRDWGHTGELFF
DNA: TGTGCCAGCAGCCCCAGGGACTGGGGGCACACCGGGGAGCTGTTTTTT

D: TRBD2
J: TRBJ2-7
V: TRBV7-2
size: many
CDR3: CASSLKLAGGYEQYF
DNA: TGTGCCAGCAGCCTAAAACTAGCGGGGGGGTACGAGCAGTACTTC

D: TRBD1
J: TRBJ2-7
V: TRBV6-6
size: many
CDR3: CASNKDRGRYEQYF
DNA: TGTGCCAGCAATAAGGACAGGGGGCGATACGAGCAGTACTTC

D: .
J: TRBJ1-1
V: TRBV7-2
size: many
CDR3: CASSPNRLNTEAFF
DNA: TGTGCCAGCAGCCCGAACCGCTTGAACACTGAAGCTTTCTTT

D: TRBD1
J: TRBJ2-2
V: TRBV27
size: .
CDR3: CASSLYRGVVAGELFF
DNA: TGTGCCAGCAGTTTATACAGGGGAGTGGTTGCCGGGGAGCTGTTTTTT

D: .
J: TRBJ1-2
V: TRBV24-1
size: .
CDR3: CATSDGPPTGIGGYTF
DNA: TGTGCCACCAGTGATGGGCCTCCGACTGGGATCGGTGGCTACACCTTC

D: TRBD1
J: TRBJ1-4
V: TRBV2
size: few
CDR3: CASRGTGSEKLFF
DNA: TGTGCCAGTAGAGGGACAGGGAGCGAAAAACTGTTTTTT

D: TRBD1
J: TRBJ2-1
V: TRBV6-2/TRBV6-3
size: few
CDR3: CASNRRTGTNEQFF
DNA: TGTGCCAGCAACAGGCGGACAGGGACCAATGAGCAGTTCTTC

D: .
J: TRBJ2-1
V: TRBV5-1
size: .
CDR3: CASRTEAGVEQFF
DNA: TGCGCCAGCAGGACAGAAGCCGGGGTTGAGCAGTTCTTC

D: TRBD1
J: TRBJ2-3
V: TRBV5-1
size: .
CDR3: CASSSTGVADTQYF
DNA: TGCGCCAGCAGTTCGACAGGGGTTGCAGATACGCAGTATTTT

D: TRBD1
J: TRBJ2-7
V: TRBV6-6
size: few
CDR3: CASVGGQGHEQYF
DNA: TGTGCCAGCGTCGGGGGACAGGGCCACGAGCAGTACTTC

D: TRBD2
J: TRBJ2-1
V: TRBV12-3/TRBV12-4
size: .
CDR3: CASSLRLADTEQFF
DNA: TGTGCCAGCAGTTTACGGCTAGCGGATACTGAGCAGTTCTTC

D: .
J: TRBJ2-4
V: TRBV7-2
size: many
CDR3: CASSLALNIQYF
DNA: TGTGCCAGCAGCTTAGCGTTGAACATTCAGTACTTC

D: .
J: TRBJ2-3
V: TRBV6-6
size: few
CDR3: CASRYNTDTQYF
DNA: TGTGCCAGCAGATACAACACAGATACGCAGTATTTT

D: .
J: TRBJ1-6
V: TRBV6-4
size: .
CDR3: CASSDGNRNSPLHF
DNA: TGTGCCAGCAGTGACGGTAATCGAAATTCACCCCTCCACTTT

D: .
J: TRBJ1-1
V: TRBV19
size: few
CDR3: CASSIDKGTEAFF
DNA: TGTGCCAGTAGTATTGATAAGGGTACTGAAGCTTTCTTT

D: .
J: TRBJ1-5
V: TRBV7-8
size: many
CDR3: CASSQYRDQPQHF
DNA: TGTGCCAGCAGCCAATACAGGGATCAGCCCCAGCATTTT

D: TRBD1
J: TRBJ1-6
V: TRBV20-1
size: few
CDR3: CSARDYSDRGNSPLHF
DNA: TGCAGTGCTAGAGATTATTCGGACAGGGGGAATTCACCCCTCCACTTT

D: .
J: TRBJ1-1
V: TRBV20-1
size: .
CDR3: CSATERRDIEAFF
DNA: TGCAGTGCTACCGAACGCCGGGACATTGAAGCTTTCTTT

D: .
J: TRBJ2-5
V: TRBV10-3
size: .
CDR3: CAISDPSKPLYF
DNA: TGTGCCATCAGTGACCCATCTAAGCCCCTCTACTTC

D: TRBD2
J: TRBJ2-3
V: TRBV5-4
size: .
CDR3: CASSGRTSGSRDTQYF
DNA: TGTGCCAGCAGCGGCCGGACTAGCGGGAGTCGGGATACGCAGTATTTT

D: TRBD1
J: TRBJ1-4
V: TRBV7-2
size: many
CDR3: CASSVTGGMANEKLFF
DNA: TGTGCCAGCAGCGTGACAGGGGGTATGGCTAATGAAAAACTGTTTTTT

D: .
J: TRBJ1-1
V: TRBV10-1
size: .
CDR3: CASSEGQGRTEAFF
DNA: TGCGCCAGCAGTGAGGGGCAGGGTCGTACTGAAGCTTTCTTT